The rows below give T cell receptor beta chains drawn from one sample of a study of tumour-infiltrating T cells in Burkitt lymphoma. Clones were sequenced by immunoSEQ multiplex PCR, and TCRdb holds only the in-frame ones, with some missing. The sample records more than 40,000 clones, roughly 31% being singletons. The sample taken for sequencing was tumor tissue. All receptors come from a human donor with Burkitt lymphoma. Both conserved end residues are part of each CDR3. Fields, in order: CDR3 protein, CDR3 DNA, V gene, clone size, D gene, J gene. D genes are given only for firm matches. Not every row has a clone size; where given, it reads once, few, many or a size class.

CASSQVWQGSQPQHF | TGCGCCAGCAGCCAAGTATGGCAGGGGAGTCAGCCCCAGCATTTT | TRBV4-1 | . | . | TRBJ1-5
CASSFAGRSYNEQFF | TGTGCCAGCAGCTTCGCAGGGAGGTCCTACAATGAGCAGTTCTTC | TRBV5-4 | . | . | TRBJ2-1
CASSLTTGVYEQFF | TGTGCCAGCAGTTTAACCACAGGGGTGTATGAGCAGTTCTTC | TRBV7-2 | . | TRBD1 | TRBJ2-1
CASSMLRAGGNQPQHF | TGTGCCAGTAGTATGCTCCGGGCAGGGGGCAATCAGCCCCAGCATTTT | TRBV19 | few | . | TRBJ1-5
CASRRAGDSYEQYF | TGTGCCAGCAGACGGGCAGGGGACTCCTACGAGCAGTACTTC | TRBV27 | . | . | TRBJ2-7
CASSVGGDSNQPQHF | TGTGCCAGCAGCGTAGGGGGGGATAGCAATCAGCCCCAGCATTTT | TRBV9 | medium-sized | . | TRBJ1-5
CASSELAVGNSPLHF | TGTGCCAGCAGTGAGTTGGCAGTAGGGAATTCACCCCTCCACTTT | TRBV2 | few | . | TRBJ1-6
CASSFGFGHFF | TGTGCCAGCAGCTTTGGGTTTGGACATTTCTTT | TRBV11-2 | few | . | TRBJ1-1
CASSQGNSGANVLTF | TGCGCCAGCAGCCAAGGAAACTCTGGGGCCAACGTCCTGACTTTC | TRBV4-3 | . | . | TRBJ2-6
CASRLVTGANVLTF | TGTGCCAGTCGTCTAGTGACTGGGGCCAACGTCCTGACTTTC | TRBV19 | few | . | TRBJ2-6
CATSLRYNEQFF | TGTGCCACCAGCTTGAGGTACAATGAGCAGTTCTTC | TRBV6-5 | . | . | TRBJ2-1
CASKLAGDTDTQYF | TGTGCCAGTAAGTTAGCGGGGGACACAGATACGCAGTATTTT | TRBV19 | . | TRBD2 | TRBJ2-3
CASSDRGRRMGTQYF | TGTGCCAGCAGTGATAGGGGAAGGAGAATGGGGACCCAGTACTTC | TRBV2 | . | . | TRBJ2-5
CASRGNTRVSRGKLFF | TGTGCCAGCAGAGGTAACACCCGGGTCTCAAGGGGAAAACTGTTTTTT | TRBV28 | few | . | TRBJ1-4
CASSWGRGTDTQYF | TGTGCCAGCAGCTGGGGCCGGGGGACAGATACGCAGTATTTT | TRBV5-6 | once | . | TRBJ2-3
CASSIYLGMNTEAFF | TGTGCCAGTAGTATCTATCTGGGGATGAACACTGAAGCTTTCTTT | TRBV19 | . | . | TRBJ1-1
CASSQAGPGNEQFF | TGTGCCAGCAGCCAAGCGGGGCCGGGGAATGAGCAGTTCTTC | TRBV4-2 | . | . | TRBJ2-1
CASAWRGGNTEAFF | TGTGCCAGCGCATGGAGGGGAGGGAACACTGAAGCTTTCTTT | TRBV6-5 | . | . | TRBJ1-1
CASSLLPFTVTAGELFF | TGTGCCAGCAGCCTACTCCCATTCACGGTGACCGCCGGGGAGCTGTTTTTT | TRBV28 | . | . | TRBJ2-2
CASRDHRSSYEQYF | TGTGCCAGCAGGGACCACAGGAGCTCCTACGAGCAGTACTTC | TRBV27 | . | . | TRBJ2-7
CASSQGNRAAGAFF | TGCGCCAGCAGCCAAGGAAACAGGGCCGCTGGGGCTTTCTTT | TRBV4-3 | . | . | TRBJ1-1
CSVEGRRVTEAFF | TGCAGCGTTGAAGGGAGGAGGGTTACTGAAGCTTTCTTT | TRBV29-1 | few | . | TRBJ1-1
CASSQVSQVNSPLHF | TGCGCCAGCAGCCAAGTCAGCCAGGTTAATTCACCCCTCCACTTT | TRBV4-3 | few | . | TRBJ1-6